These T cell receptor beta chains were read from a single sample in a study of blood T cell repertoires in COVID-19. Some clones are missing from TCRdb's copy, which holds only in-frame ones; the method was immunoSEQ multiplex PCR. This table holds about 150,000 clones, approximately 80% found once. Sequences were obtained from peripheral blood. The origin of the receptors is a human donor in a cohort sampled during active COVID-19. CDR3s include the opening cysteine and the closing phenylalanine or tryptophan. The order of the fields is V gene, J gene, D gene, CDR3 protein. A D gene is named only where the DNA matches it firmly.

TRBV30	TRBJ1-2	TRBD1	CAWRIQGASGYTF
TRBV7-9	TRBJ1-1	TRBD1	CASSSRTGDTLNTEAFF
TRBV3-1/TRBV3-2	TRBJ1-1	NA	CASSHSGLNTEAFF
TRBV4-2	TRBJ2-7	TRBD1	CASSQEAGPGTGGGEQYF
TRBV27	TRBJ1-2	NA	CASSLSEGYSHGYTF
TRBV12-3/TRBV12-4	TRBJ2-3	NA	CASRLTSTDTQYF
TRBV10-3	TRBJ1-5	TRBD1	CAISESGQGNQPQHF
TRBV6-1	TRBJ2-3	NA	CASSDLGLPTDTQYF
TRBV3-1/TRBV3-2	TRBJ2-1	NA	CASSQVPSPEQFF
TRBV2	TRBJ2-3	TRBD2	CASSERTSGRAEDTQYF
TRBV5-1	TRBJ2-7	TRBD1	CASSLTGTGAIYEQYF
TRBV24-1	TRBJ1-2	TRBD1	CATSDYRGYGYTF
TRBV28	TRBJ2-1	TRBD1	CASSPSRDRGVYEQFF
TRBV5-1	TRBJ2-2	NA	CASSPPTSTGELFF
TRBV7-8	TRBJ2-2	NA	CASSFWEGDTGELFF
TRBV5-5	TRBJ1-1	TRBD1	CASSSSRTGANTEAFF
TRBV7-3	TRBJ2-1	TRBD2	CASSLTPSGNEQFF
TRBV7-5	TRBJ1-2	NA	CARSHRDRRYGYTF
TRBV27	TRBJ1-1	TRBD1	CASSLGQGNTEAFF
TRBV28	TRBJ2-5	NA	CASSPSRLETQYF
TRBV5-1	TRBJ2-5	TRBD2	CASSPGTSGGASQYF